Shown below are 25 T cell receptor beta chains from a single sample sequenced in a study of T cells in Graves' hyperthyroidism and ophthalmopathy. RNA transcripts provided the source from which TCR beta CDR3 regions were amplified. HTBI primers were employed in a first-round RT-PCR of the TCR CDR3. TCRdb re-called the multiplex PCR reads with MiXCR, one entry per CDR3 protein. The repertoire holds over 250,000 distinct CDR3 sequences, 20% to 30% seen once, with about 30% in the top ten. The material sequenced was blood. The receptors here all came from a man aged 40-49 years with Graves' hyperthyroidism that later progressed to Graves' ophthalmopathy.

This clonotype was recorded at least ten times. The genes are TRBV2 and TRBJ2-7; D gene uncertain. Trimming pared 6 bases from V and 3 bases from J, leaving 18 bases between. The CDR3 spans 15 residues. The germline V gene encodes CDR1 SNHLY and CDR2 FYNNEI. The CDR3: CASRPAAGPNYEQYF. The CDR3 coding sequence is TGTGCCAGCAGACCTGCGGCAGGCCCAAACTACGAGCAGTACTTC.

This clonotype was recorded at least ten times. The chain recombines TRBV20-1 with TRBJ2-7; 9 bases line up with TRBD1. CDR1 and CDR2 from the germline V gene are DFQATT and SNEGSKA (reference sequence). The V segment lost 5 bases and the J segment 4 bases; nucleotides outside the gene matches: 6. The CDR3 spans 13 residues. The CDR3 is CSARGQGNYEQYF. The CDR3 DNA follows: TGCAGTGCTCGGGGACAGGGAAATTACGAGCAGTACTTC.

This clonotype was observed many times. This rearrangement joins TRBV29-1 to TRBJ1-2; no clear D. CDR1 is SQVTM and CDR2 is ANQGSEA in the germline V gene. The CDR3 is 13 residues long. V dropped 3 bases and J dropped 8 bases, with 16 bases sitting between them. Here the CDR3 DNA reads TGCAGCGTTGACCCGTTAGGCGATGGCGGCTACACCTTC. Amino acid sequence: CSVDPLGDGGYTF.

This clonotype has a count of ten or more. The CDR3 nucleotides are TGCAGTGCTAGCGCCGGGGGGCGGTTTAGCTCCTACGAGCAGTACTTC. The encoded protein is CSASAGGRFSSYEQYF. The rearrangement joins TRBV20-1 to TRBJ2-7; a possible D gene is TRBD2 (7 bases). This CDR3 comprises 16 residues. Looked up from germline, CDR1 is DFQATT and CDR2 is SNEGSKA (reference sequence). V was trimmed by 3 bases and J by 0 bases, leaving 18 bases between them.

Ten or more counts support this clonotype. The chain is built from TRBV20-1 and TRBJ2-7; D may be TRBD2 (6 bases). V was clipped by 6 bases and J by 3 bases, with 12 bases between them. The CDR3 is 12 amino acids. CDR1 is DFQATT and CDR2 is SNEGSKA in the germline V gene (reference sequence). CDR3 nucleotide sequence: TGCAGTGCCGGGACTCGAAACTACGAGCAGTACTTC. Protein: CSAGTRNYEQYF.

This clonotype was observed many times. Here the CDR3 DNA reads TGTGCCAGCAGTTTCACCATCTCTGGAAACACCATATATTTT. It is translated as CASSFTISGNTIYF. V is TRBV28 and J is TRBJ1-3, with unresolved D. V was shortened by 3 bases and J by 0 bases, with 6 bases between the two germline ends. Germline-derived CDR1 and CDR2 are MDHEN and SYDVKM. The CDR3 has 14 amino acids.

In its sample, this clonotype was seen many times. The germline gene is not matched at one end of the junction; a read error may be the cause. V usage is TRBV12-3 or TRBV12-4 and J usage is TRBJ1-1; D perhaps matches TRBD1 (6 bases). CDR3 length equals 15 residues. The CDR3 DNA follows: TGTACCAGCAGTTTAGGGGGAGTAACGATCGCTGAAGCTTTCTTT. Translating gives CTSSLGGVTIAEAFF.

This clonotype was seen many times. One junction end disagrees with the germline gene, perhaps due to a read error. J is TRBJ2-7 and V is TRBV6-1; 7 nucleotides agree with TRBD1. Germline V gene data show CDR1 as MNHNS and CDR2 as SASEGT. This CDR3 spans 12 amino acids. In DNA form, the CDR3 reads TGTGCCAGCAGACCCGATGGGACAGAGGGGTTCTTC. It translates to CASRPDGTEGFF.

In this sample, this clonotype turned up many times. The chain employs TRBV10-1 and TRBJ2-7; TRBD2 matches 11 bases. There are 14 residues in the CDR3. Per germline, CDR1 WNHNN and CDR2 SYGVQD (reference sequence). The V and J ends lost 4 bases and 4 bases, in that order; junction bases with no gene match: 3. CDR3 bases: TGCGCCAGCAGTGCACTAGCGGGAGCTTACGAGCAGTACTTC. It is translated as CASSALAGAYEQYF.

The rearrangement joins TRBV12-3 or TRBV12-4 to TRBJ1-1; 8 bases are shared with TRBD1. Losses at the gene ends were 6 bases for V and 1 base for J; bases not matched to a gene: 7. This CDR3 spans 15 amino acids. CDR3 bases: TGTGCCAGCAGGACCCGGGACAGGAAGAACACTGAAGCTTTCTTT. Translating gives CASRTRDRKNTEAFF.

This clonotype was observed many times. The chain has TRBV12-3 or TRBV12-4 and TRBJ1-5; D not resolved. This CDR3 comprises 16 residues. V was cut by 1 base and J by 3 bases, with 13 bases left in between. The CDR3 spells CASSLGPWTINQPQHF. CDR3 bases: TGTGCCAGCAGTTTAGGGCCTTGGACGATCAATCAGCCCCAGCATTTT.

V is TRBV4-1 and J is TRBJ2-7; 10 nucleotides agree with TRBD2. V shed 2 bases, J shed 0 bases, and the junction held 4 bases outside the gene matches. The CDR3 spans 16 residues. CDR1 and CDR2 (germline): MGHRA, YSYEKL. CDR3 nucleotides: TGCGCCAGCAGCCAACCTCGGACTAGCGGCTCCTACGAGCAGTACTTC. Its protein is CASSQPRTSGSYEQYF.

V usage is TRBV28 and J usage is TRBJ2-7, with TRBD1 matching 7 bases. The V segment lost 9 bases and the J segment 5 bases; nucleotides outside the gene matches: 13. The germline CDR1 and CDR2 sequences are MDHEN and SYDVKM. This CDR3 region has 14 residues. This CDR3 is CASLDRPRRDEQYF. The CDR3 DNA reads TGTGCCAGTTTGGACAGGCCACGACGTGACGAGCAGTACTTC.

J is TRBJ2-2 and V is TRBV15, with 8 bases that match TRBD2. This CDR3 spans 17 amino acids. V dropped 0 bases and J dropped 3; count of bases not matched to a gene: 6. CDR1 is LNHNV and CDR2 is YYDKDF in the germline V gene (reference sequence). The CDR3 DNA reads TGTGCCACCAGCAGAGATCGTAGCGGGACCGACACCGGGGAGCTGTTTTTT. Translating it yields CATSRDRSGTDTGELFF. Based on the CDR3 plus reference TRBV15 and TRBJ2-2, the full variable domain is DAMVIQNPRYQVTQFGKPVTLSCSQTLNHNVMYWYQQKSSQAPKLLFHYYDKDFNNEADTPDNFQSRRPNTSFCFLDIRSPGLGDTAMYLCATSRDRSGTDTGELFFGEGSRLTVL.

At least ten counts were recorded for this clonotype. The chain carries TRBV25-1 and TRBJ1-1; D possibly corresponds to TRBD1 (6 bases). The CDR3 length is 14 residues. CDR1 is MGHDK and CDR2 is SYGVNS in the germline V gene. The V end was cut by 6 bases, the J end by 5 bases, with 16 bases between. The DNA of the CDR3 is TGTGCCAGCAGCACAGGGTCGGGGAATACTGAAGCTTTCTTT. Protein sequence: CASSTGSGNTEAFF.

In this sample, this clonotype turned up many times. The chain is built from TRBV6-1 and TRBJ1-1, with D maybe TRBD1 (5 bases). With 2 bases removed from V and 3 bases from J, the gap between germline ends came to 22 bases. Germline CDR1 and CDR2: MNHNS and SASEGT. The CDR3 loop spans 18 amino acids. Here the CDR3 reads CASSELPGVLTGDTEAFF. Here the CDR3 DNA reads TGTGCCAGCAGTGAACTTCCGGGGGTATTAACCGGGGACACTGAAGCTTTCTTT.

In this sample, this clonotype turned up many times. The chain links TRBV19 to TRBJ2-7, with 7 bases identical to TRBD1. Losses at the gene ends were 3 bases for V and 2 bases for J; bases not matched to a gene: 4. CDR3 size: 14 residues. In germline, CDR1 is LNHDA, CDR2 SQIVND (reference sequence). As DNA, the CDR3 is TGTGCCAGTAGTATGCGAGGGGGCACCTACGAGCAGTACTTC. It translates to CASSMRGGTYEQYF.

The chain has TRBV6-1 and TRBJ1-2; D is uncertain. Germline CDR1 MNHNS, CDR2 SASEGT. Trimming pared 6 bases from V and 7 bases from J, leaving 21 bases between. The CDR3 is made up of 15 amino acids. The CDR3 sequence is CASSFSTELSAGYTF. The CDR3 DNA follows: TGTGCCAGCAGCTTTTCCACCGAGCTTTCTGCTGGCTACACCTTC.

In this sample, this clonotype turned up many times. CDR3 DNA: TGTGCCAGCAGCCGAAGGACAGGTTCCTCTGGGGCCAACGTCCTGACTTTC. Its protein product is CASSRRTGSSGANVLTF. The chain employs TRBV14 and TRBJ2-6, with 7 bases lining up with TRBD1. The V gene's germline CDR1 is SGHDN and CDR2 FVKESK. CDR3 length: 17 amino acids. Trimming at V came to 4 bases and at J to 0 bases, leaving 6 bases not matched to a gene.

This clonotype was detected ten times or more. The chain links TRBV6-2 or TRBV6-3 to TRBJ1-2; TRBD1 matches 8 bases. The ends lost 0 bases at V and 5 bases at J; junction bases unmatched: 5. CDR3 length equals 15 residues. The V gene's germline CDR1 is MNHEY and CDR2 SVGEGT. The CDR3, as DNA: TGTGCCAGCAGTTACTCTTGGCAGGGGGCATATGGCTACACCTTC. Protein product: CASSYSWQGAYGYTF.

This clonotype was found many times. The V call is TRBV5-1, the J call TRBJ2-7; unclear D gene. Trimming cost V 0 bases and J 1 base, with 11 bases left between them. The CDR3 has 15 residues. The V gene's germline CDR1 is SGHRS and CDR2 YFSETQ. This CDR3 is CASSLGVPTSYEQYF. Written as DNA, the CDR3 is TGCGCCAGCAGCTTGGGGGTCCCTACTTCCTACGAGCAGTACTTC.

This clonotype occurred many times. V usage is TRBV19 and J usage is TRBJ1-1, with a weak D call TRBD1 (5 bases). Germline V gene lookup returns CDR1 LNHDA and CDR2 SQIVND (reference sequence). V was cut by 11 bases and J by 1 base, with 14 bases left in between. The CDR3 loop spans 13 amino acids. CDR3 in amino acids: CAVTQGANTEAFF. The CDR3 nucleotides are TGTGCCGTAACCCAGGGTGCGAACACTGAAGCTTTCTTT. The full variable domain, in which reference TRBV19 and TRBJ1-1 provide the parts outside the CDR3, is DGGITQSPKYLFRKEGQNVTLSCEQNLNHDAMYWYRQDPGQGLRLIYYSQIVNDFQKGDIAEGYSVSREKKESFPLTVTSAQKNPTAFYLCAVTQGANTEAFFGQGTRLTVV.

This clonotype was detected many times. The chain recombines TRBV16 with TRBJ2-4, with unresolved D. This CDR3 is 13 amino acids long. Germline V gene data show CDR1 as KGHSY and CDR2 as FQNENV. V lost 2 bases, J lost 6 bases, and 8 bases lay in between. The CDR3 DNA reads TGTGCCAGCAGCCAACAACAGATAAACATTCAGTACTTC. Protein product: CASSQQQINIQYF.

The sample holds many counts of this clonotype. The V call is TRBV27, the J call TRBJ2-7; D is possibly TRBD1 (6 bases). This CDR3 is built from 13 residues. Per the germline V gene, CDR1 is MNHEY and CDR2 is SMNVEV (reference sequence). This CDR3 reads CAASRTEDYEQYF. The CDR3 nucleotides read TGTGCTGCGAGTCGGACAGAAGACTACGAGCAGTACTTC.

The chain carries TRBV7-2 and TRBJ2-7; no reliable D call. This CDR3 is built from 14 residues. V was trimmed by 2 bases and J by 0 bases, leaving 8 bases between them. In germline, CDR1 is SGHTA, CDR2 FQGNSA. In nucleotides, the CDR3 is TGTGCCAGCAGCTTATACGGCCGCTCCTACGAGCAGTACTTC. Its translation is CASSLYGRSYEQYF.